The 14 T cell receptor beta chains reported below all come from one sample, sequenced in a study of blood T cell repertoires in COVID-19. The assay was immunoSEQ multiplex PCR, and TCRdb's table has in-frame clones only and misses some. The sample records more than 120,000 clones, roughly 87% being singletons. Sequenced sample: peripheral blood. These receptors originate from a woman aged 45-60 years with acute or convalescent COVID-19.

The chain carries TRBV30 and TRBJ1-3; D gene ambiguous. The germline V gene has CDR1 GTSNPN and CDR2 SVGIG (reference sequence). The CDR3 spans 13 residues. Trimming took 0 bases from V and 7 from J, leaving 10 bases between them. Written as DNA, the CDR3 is TGTGCCTGGAGTGTGGGCCTATGGAACACCATATATTTT. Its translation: CAWSVGLWNTIYF.

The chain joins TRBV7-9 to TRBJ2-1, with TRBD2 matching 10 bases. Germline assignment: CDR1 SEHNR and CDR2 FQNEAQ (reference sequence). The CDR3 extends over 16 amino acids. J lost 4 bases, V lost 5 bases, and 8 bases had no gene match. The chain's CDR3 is CASSVGLAEVYNEQFF. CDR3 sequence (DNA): TGTGCCAGCAGCGTTGGACTAGCGGAAGTGTACAATGAGCAGTTCTTC.

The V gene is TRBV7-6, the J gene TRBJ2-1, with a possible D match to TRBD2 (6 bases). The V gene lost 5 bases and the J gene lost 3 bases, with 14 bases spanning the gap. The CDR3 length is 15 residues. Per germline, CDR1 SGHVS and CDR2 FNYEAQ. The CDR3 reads CASSRMGGYYNEQFF. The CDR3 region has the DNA TGTGCCAGCAGCCGAATGGGGGGATACTACAATGAGCAGTTCTTC.

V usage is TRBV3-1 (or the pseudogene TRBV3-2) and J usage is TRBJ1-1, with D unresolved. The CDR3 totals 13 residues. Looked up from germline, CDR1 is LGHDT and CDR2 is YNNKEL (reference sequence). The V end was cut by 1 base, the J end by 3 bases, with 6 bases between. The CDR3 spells CASSQGEDTEAFF. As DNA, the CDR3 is TGTGCCAGCAGCCAAGGGGAGGACACTGAAGCTTTCTTT.

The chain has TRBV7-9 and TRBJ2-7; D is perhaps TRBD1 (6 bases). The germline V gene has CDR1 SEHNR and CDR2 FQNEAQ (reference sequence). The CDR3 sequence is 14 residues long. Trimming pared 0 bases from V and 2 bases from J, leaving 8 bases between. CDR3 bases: TGTGCCAGCAGCTTAGCGGCAGGGGCCTACGAGCAGTACTTC. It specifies CASSLAAGAYEQYF.

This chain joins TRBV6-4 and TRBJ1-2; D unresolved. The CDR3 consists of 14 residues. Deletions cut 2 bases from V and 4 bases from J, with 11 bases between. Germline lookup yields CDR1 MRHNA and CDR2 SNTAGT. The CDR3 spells CASSDGTPGYGYTF. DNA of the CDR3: TGTGCCAGCAGTGACGGCACCCCGGGCTATGGCTACACCTTC.

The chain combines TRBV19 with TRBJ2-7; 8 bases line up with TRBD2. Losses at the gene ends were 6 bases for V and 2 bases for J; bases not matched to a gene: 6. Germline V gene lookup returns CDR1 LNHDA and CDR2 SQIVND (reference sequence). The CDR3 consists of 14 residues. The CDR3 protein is CASSSAGATYEQYF. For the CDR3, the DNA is TGTGCCAGTAGCTCAGCGGGAGCCACCTACGAGCAGTACTTC.

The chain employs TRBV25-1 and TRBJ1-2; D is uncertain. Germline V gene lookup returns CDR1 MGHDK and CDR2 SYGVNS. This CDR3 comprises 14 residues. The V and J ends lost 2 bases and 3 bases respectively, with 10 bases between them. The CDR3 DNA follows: TGTGCCAGCAGTGAACTGGGGAGCGACTATGGCTACACCTTC. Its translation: CASSELGSDYGYTF.

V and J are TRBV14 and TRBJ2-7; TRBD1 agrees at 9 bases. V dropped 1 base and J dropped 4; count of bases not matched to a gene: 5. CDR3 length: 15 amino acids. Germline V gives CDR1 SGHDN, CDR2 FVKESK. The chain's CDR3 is CASSQVTGGWYEQYF. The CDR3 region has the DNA TGTGCCAGCAGCCAAGTTACAGGGGGCTGGTACGAGCAGTACTTC.

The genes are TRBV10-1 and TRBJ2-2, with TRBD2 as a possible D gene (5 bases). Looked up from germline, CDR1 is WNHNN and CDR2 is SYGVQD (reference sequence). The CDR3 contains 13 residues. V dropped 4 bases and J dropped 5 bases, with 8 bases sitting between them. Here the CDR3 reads CASSVRGTGELFF. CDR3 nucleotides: TGCGCCAGCAGTGTCCGCGGGACCGGGGAGCTGTTTTTT.

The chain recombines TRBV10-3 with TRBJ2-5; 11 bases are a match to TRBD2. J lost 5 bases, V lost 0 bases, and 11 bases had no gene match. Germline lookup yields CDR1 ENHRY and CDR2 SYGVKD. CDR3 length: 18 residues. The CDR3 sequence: CAISESMGLAASGETQYF. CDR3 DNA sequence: TGTGCCATCAGTGAGTCGATGGGACTAGCGGCCTCCGGGGAGACCCAGTACTTC.

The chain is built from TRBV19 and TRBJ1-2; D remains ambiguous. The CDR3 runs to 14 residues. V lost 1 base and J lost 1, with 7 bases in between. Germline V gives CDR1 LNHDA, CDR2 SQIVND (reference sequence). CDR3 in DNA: TGTGCCAGTAGTATAGTCGCAGATAACTATGGCTACACCTTC. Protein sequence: CASSIVADNYGYTF.

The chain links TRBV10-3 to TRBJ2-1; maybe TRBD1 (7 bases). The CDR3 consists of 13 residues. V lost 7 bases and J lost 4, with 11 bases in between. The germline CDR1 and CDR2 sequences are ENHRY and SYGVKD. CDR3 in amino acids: CAITQGGYNEQFF. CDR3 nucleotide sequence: TGTGCCATCACCCAGGGGGGTTACAATGAGCAGTTCTTC.

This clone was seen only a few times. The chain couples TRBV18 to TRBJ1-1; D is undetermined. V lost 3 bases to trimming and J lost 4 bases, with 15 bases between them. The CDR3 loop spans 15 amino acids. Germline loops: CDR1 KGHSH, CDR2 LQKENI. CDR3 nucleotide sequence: TGTGCCAGCTCACCTGGGCCCCCCGGTCGCACTGAAGCTTTCTTT. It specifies CASSPGPPGRTEAFF.